This is a list of T cell receptor beta chains from one sample in a study of response to subunit inactivated influenza vaccine. TCRdb recomputed calls from the RT-PCR reads with MiXCR, one row per CDR3 protein. Altogether about 570,000 distinct CDR3 sequences are present, 12% being singletons, with the ten largest covering 10%. Sample: PBMCs from blood, taken on the day of vaccination. All receptors derive from a man between 50 and 59 years old who received an inactivated influenza vaccine. CDR3s include the opening cysteine and the closing phenylalanine or tryptophan. Fields, in order: D gene, J gene, V gene, CDR3 length, clone size, CDR3 DNA, CDR3 protein. A D gene is named only where the DNA matches it firmly. Expanded clones get a size class; other rows say once, few or many, or leave the size out.

d_call: TRBD2; j_call: TRBJ2-3; v_call: TRBV3-1; cdr3_length: 17; clone_size: few; cdr3_nt: TGTGCCAGCAGTCCCCCGACTAGCGGGAAAAGAATAGATACGCAGTATTTT; cdr3_aa: CASSPPTSGKRIDTQYF
d_call: TRBD2; j_call: TRBJ2-3; v_call: TRBV4-2; cdr3_length: 16; clone_size: -; cdr3_nt: TGTGCCAGCAGCCAGGCCAGCGGGACGAGCTGGGGGACGCAGTATTTT; cdr3_aa: CASSQASGTSWGTQYF
d_call: -; j_call: TRBJ1-1; v_call: TRBV29-1; cdr3_length: 11; clone_size: -; cdr3_nt: TGCAGCGTCGACCTGTCCACTGAAGCTTTCTTT; cdr3_aa: CSVDLSTEAFF
d_call: TRBD2; j_call: TRBJ2-1; v_call: TRBV4-3; cdr3_length: 17; clone_size: -; cdr3_nt: TGCGCCAGCAGCCAAGATTTGAGACTAGCGGGAGTCAATGAGCAGTTCTTC; cdr3_aa: CASSQDLRLAGVNEQFF
d_call: -; j_call: TRBJ2-3; v_call: TRBV7-9; cdr3_length: 15; clone_size: many; cdr3_nt: TGTGCCAGCAGCTTAACCAGACTAGGGTCAGATACGCAGTATTTT; cdr3_aa: CASSLTRLGSDTQYF
d_call: -; j_call: TRBJ2-6; v_call: TRBV5-4; cdr3_length: 17; clone_size: few; cdr3_nt: TGTGCCAGCAGCAGTCAACTGGGACGTGATAGTGCCAACGTCCTGACTTTC; cdr3_aa: CASSSQLGRDSANVLTF
d_call: -; j_call: TRBJ2-1; v_call: TRBV3-1; cdr3_length: 11; clone_size: many; cdr3_nt: TGTGCCAGCAGCCAAGAAAGGGTGCAGTTCTTC; cdr3_aa: CASSQERVQFF
d_call: -; j_call: TRBJ1-1; v_call: TRBV9; cdr3_length: 13; clone_size: few; cdr3_nt: TGTGCCAGCGGGGGTCAGGGAATGACTGAAGCTTTCTTT; cdr3_aa: CASGGQGMTEAFF
d_call: TRBD2; j_call: TRBJ2-7; v_call: TRBV7-2; cdr3_length: 15; clone_size: few; cdr3_nt: TGTGCCAGCAAAAAAACAGGACTAGCGAGTTACGAGCAGTACTTC; cdr3_aa: CASKKTGLASYEQYF
d_call: TRBD1; j_call: TRBJ1-6; v_call: TRBV5-1; cdr3_length: 17; clone_size: many; cdr3_nt: TGCGCCAGCAGCTTCGTGATTACCGGGACAGAAAATTCACCCCTCCACTTT; cdr3_aa: CASSFVITGTENSPLHF
d_call: -; j_call: TRBJ2-3; v_call: TRBV11-2; cdr3_length: 13; clone_size: few; cdr3_nt: TGTGCCAGCAGCTTAACGGTCGCAGATACGCAGTATTTT; cdr3_aa: CASSLTVADTQYF
d_call: -; j_call: TRBJ2-7; v_call: TRBV29-1; cdr3_length: 14; clone_size: few; cdr3_nt: TGCAGCGTTGGCGGACGTTTAGGTTCCTACGAGCAGTACTTC; cdr3_aa: CSVGGRLGSYEQYF
d_call: TRBD1; j_call: TRBJ1-5; v_call: TRBV10-3; cdr3_length: 16; clone_size: few; cdr3_nt: TGTGCCATCAGGGATGGACAGGGGACAAGCAATCAGCCCCAGCATTTT; cdr3_aa: CAIRDGQGTSNQPQHF
d_call: TRBD1; j_call: TRBJ2-3; v_call: TRBV5-1; cdr3_length: 15; clone_size: few; cdr3_nt: TGCGCCAGCAGCCTTGGTGGGACAGTACTAGATACGCAGTATTTT; cdr3_aa: CASSLGGTVLDTQYF
d_call: -; j_call: TRBJ1-1; v_call: TRBV15; cdr3_length: 15; clone_size: few; cdr3_nt: TGTGCCACCAGCAGAGATTCGCGGGGGGACACTGAAGCTTTCTTT; cdr3_aa: CATSRDSRGDTEAFF
d_call: -; j_call: TRBJ2-7; v_call: TRBV30; cdr3_length: 15; clone_size: -; cdr3_nt: TGTGCCTGGAGTGTCCGACGGGGTAGCTCCTACGAGCAGTACTTC; cdr3_aa: CAWSVRRGSSYEQYF
d_call: -; j_call: TRBJ2-7; v_call: TRBV21-1; cdr3_length: 15; clone_size: -; cdr3_nt: TGTGCCAGCAGCAAAGTAACCGGGCCATTCTACGAGCAGTACTTC; cdr3_aa: CASSKVTGPFYEQYF
d_call: -; j_call: TRBJ2-3; v_call: TRBV15; cdr3_length: 13; clone_size: many; cdr3_nt: TGTGCCACCAGCGGGGCAGAGGCGGTCAAGCAGTATTTT; cdr3_aa: CATSGAEAVKQYF
d_call: TRBD1; j_call: TRBJ2-1; v_call: TRBV27; cdr3_length: 17; clone_size: few; cdr3_nt: TGTGCCAGCAGTCTACAGGCCGGGACAGGGTTCTACAATGAGCAGTTCTTC; cdr3_aa: CASSLQAGTGFYNEQFF
d_call: -; j_call: TRBJ1-5; v_call: TRBV2; cdr3_length: 13; clone_size: few; cdr3_nt: TGTGCCAGCAGACCTAAGGGGAATCAGCCCCAGCATTTT; cdr3_aa: CASRPKGNQPQHF
d_call: -; j_call: TRBJ2-2; v_call: TRBV5-6; cdr3_length: 14; clone_size: -; cdr3_nt: TGTGCCAGTCTCGGGGGACGTGGCACCGGGGAGCTGTTTTTT; cdr3_aa: CASLGGRGTGELFF
d_call: -; j_call: TRBJ1-5; v_call: TRBV27; cdr3_length: 15; clone_size: -; cdr3_nt: TGTGCCAGCACCAAGACCGGGTATAGCAATCAGCCCCAGCATTTT; cdr3_aa: CASTKTGYSNQPQHF
d_call: -; j_call: TRBJ2-2; v_call: TRBV5-1; cdr3_length: 15; clone_size: many; cdr3_nt: TGCGCCAGCAGCTTGACAGGGAGAGTGACCGGGGAGCTGTTTTTT; cdr3_aa: CASSLTGRVTGELFF
d_call: -; j_call: TRBJ2-1; v_call: TRBV7-8; cdr3_length: 13; clone_size: few; cdr3_nt: TGTGCCAGCAGCATGGCTTCTTCCAATGAGCAGTTCTTC; cdr3_aa: CASSMASSNEQFF